Here is one TCR beta chain with its context. The record originates from a study of cytomegalovirus exposure and HLA in healthy donors. Vbeta (60) and Jbeta (13) primers were used in the PCR. This table comes from immunoSEQ multiplex PCR, and its TCRdb copy is limited to in-frame clones, with some not included. The sample has 130,000 to 150,000 clones, around 80% seen once. This clonotype was sampled from a woman in her thirties in good health and CMV-seronegative. Input material: PBMCs.

The CDR3 DNA is TGTGCCAGCACCCAGAGAGGGATCTCCTATAATTCACCCCTCCACTTT. Its protein is CASTQRGISYNSPLHF. J is TRBJ1-6 and V is TRBV2; no clear D. The V and J ends lost 7 bases and 0 bases respectively, with 13 bases between them. Per the germline V gene, CDR1 is SNHLY and CDR2 is FYNNEI. There are 16 residues in the CDR3. Full variable domain (outside the CDR3, taken from reference TRBV2 and TRBJ1-6): EPEVTQTPSHQVTQMGQEVILRCVPISNHLYFYWYRQILGQKVEFLVSFYNNEISEKSEIFDDQFSVERPDGSNFTLKIRSTKLEDSAMYFCASTQRGISYNSPLHFGNGTRLTVT.